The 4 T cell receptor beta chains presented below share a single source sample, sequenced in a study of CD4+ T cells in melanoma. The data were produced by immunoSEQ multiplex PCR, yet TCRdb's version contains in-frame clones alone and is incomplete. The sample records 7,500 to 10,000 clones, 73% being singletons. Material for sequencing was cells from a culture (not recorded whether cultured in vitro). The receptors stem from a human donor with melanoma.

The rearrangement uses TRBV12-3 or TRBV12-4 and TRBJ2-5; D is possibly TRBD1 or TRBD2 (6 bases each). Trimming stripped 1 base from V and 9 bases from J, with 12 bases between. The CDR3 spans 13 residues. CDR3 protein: CASSLGGGRAQYF. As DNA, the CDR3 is TGTGCCAGCAGTTTAGGTGGGGGGCGCGCCCAGTACTTC.

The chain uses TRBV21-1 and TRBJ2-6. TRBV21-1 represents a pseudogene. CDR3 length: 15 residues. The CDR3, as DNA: TGTGCCAGCAGGTCCCTTAAGTCTGGGGCCAACGTCCTGACTTTC. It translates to CASRSLKSGANVLTF.

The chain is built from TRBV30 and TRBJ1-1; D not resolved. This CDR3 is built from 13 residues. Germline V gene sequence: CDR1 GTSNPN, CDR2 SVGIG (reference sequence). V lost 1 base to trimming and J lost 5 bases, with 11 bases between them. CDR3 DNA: TGTGCCTGGAGTGCCGGGTCCGGAACTGAAGCTTTCTTT. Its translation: CAWSAGSGTEAFF.

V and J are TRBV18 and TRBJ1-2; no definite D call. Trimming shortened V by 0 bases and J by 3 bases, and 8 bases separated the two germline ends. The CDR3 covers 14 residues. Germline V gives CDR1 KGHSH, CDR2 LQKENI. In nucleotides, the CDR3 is TGTGCCAGCTCACCACCTTCGTCAGACTATGGCTACACCTTC. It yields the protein CASSPPSSDYGYTF.